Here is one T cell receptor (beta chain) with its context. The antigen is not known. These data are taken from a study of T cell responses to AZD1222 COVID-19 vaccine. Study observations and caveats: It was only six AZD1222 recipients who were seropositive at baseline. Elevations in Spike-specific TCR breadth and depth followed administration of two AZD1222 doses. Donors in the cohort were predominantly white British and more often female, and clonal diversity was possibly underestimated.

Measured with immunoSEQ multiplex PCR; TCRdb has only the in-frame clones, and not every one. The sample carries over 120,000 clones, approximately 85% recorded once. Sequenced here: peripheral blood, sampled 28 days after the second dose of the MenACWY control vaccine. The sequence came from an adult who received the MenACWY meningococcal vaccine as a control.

In DNA form, the CDR3 reads TGCGCCAGCAGCCCGCAGACTAGACACCAAGAGACCCAGTACTTC. Its protein is CASSPQTRHQETQYF. The chain uses TRBV4-3 and TRBJ2-5; TRBD2 is a possible D gene (6 bases). The length of the CDR3 is 15 residues. The germline V gene encodes CDR1 LGHNA and CDR2 YSLEER. Trimming left V 4 bases short and J 0 bases short, with 12 bases between.